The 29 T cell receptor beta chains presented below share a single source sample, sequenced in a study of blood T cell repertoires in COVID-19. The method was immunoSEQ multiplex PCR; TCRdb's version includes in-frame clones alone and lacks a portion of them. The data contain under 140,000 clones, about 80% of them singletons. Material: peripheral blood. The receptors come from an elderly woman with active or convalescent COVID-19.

The CDR3 DNA reads TGTGCCAGCAGCTTAGCGGAGAGCTCCTACAATGAGCAGTTCTTC. This codes for CASSLAESSYNEQFF. V gene TRBV11-3 combines with J gene TRBJ2-1; D is unclear. V was pared by 1 base and J by 0 bases, with 7 bases between. This CDR3 region has 15 residues. Germline lookup yields CDR1 SGHNT and CDR2 YENEEA.

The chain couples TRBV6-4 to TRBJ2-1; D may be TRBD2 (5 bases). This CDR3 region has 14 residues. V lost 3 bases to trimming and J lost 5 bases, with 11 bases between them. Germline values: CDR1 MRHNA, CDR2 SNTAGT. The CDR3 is CASSEGGTNNEQFF. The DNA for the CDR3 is TGTGCCAGCAGTGAAGGAGGCACCAACAATGAGCAGTTCTTC.

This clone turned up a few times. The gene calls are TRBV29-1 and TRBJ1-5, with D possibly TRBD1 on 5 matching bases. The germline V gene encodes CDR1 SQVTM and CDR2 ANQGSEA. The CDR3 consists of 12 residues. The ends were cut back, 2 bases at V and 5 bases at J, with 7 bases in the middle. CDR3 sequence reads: CSVETGDQPQHF. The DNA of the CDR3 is TGCAGCGTTGAAACGGGGGATCAGCCCCAGCATTTT.

The CDR3 here is CASSQGAEAFF. The DNA of the CDR3 is TGCGCCAGCAGCCAGGGGGCTGAAGCTTTCTTT. The chain carries TRBV5-1 and TRBJ1-1; 7 bases match TRBD1. The J segment lost 6 bases and the V segment lost 4 bases, leaving 0 bases of the junction unmatched. The germline CDR1 and CDR2 sequences are SGHRS and YFSETQ. The CDR3 is 11 residues long.

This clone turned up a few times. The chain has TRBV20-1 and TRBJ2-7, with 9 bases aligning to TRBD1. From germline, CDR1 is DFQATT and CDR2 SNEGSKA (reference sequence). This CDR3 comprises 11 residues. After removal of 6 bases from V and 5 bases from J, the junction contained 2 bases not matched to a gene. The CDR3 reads CSAGTGNEQYF. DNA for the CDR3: TGCAGTGCCGGGACAGGGAACGAGCAGTACTTC.

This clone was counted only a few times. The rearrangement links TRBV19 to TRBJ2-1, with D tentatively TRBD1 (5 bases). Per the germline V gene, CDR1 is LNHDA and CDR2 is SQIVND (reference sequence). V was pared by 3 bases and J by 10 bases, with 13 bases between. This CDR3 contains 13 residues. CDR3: CASSIPTAGEQFF. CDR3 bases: TGTGCCAGTAGTATCCCGACAGCTGGGGAGCAGTTCTTC.

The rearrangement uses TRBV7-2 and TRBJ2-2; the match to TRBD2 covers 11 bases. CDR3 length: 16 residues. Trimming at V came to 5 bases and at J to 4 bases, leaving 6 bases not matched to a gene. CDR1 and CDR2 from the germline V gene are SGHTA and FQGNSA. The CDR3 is CASSNGLAGLTGELFF. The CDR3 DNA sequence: TGTGCCAGCAGCAACGGACTAGCGGGTCTCACCGGGGAGCTGTTTTTT. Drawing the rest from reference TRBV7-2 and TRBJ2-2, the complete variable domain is GAGVSQSPSNKVTEKGKDVELRCDPISGHTALYWYRQSLGQGLEFLIYFQGNSAPDKSGLPSDRFSAERTGGSVSTLTIQRTQQEDSAVYLCASSNGLAGLTGELFFGEGSRLTVL.

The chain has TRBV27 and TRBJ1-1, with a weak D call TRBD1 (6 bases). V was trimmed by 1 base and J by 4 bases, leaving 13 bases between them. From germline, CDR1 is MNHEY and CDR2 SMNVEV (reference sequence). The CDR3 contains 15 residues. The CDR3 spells CASSLWGPVSTEAFF. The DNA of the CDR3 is TGTGCCAGCAGTTTATGGGGGCCGGTGAGCACTGAAGCTTTCTTT.

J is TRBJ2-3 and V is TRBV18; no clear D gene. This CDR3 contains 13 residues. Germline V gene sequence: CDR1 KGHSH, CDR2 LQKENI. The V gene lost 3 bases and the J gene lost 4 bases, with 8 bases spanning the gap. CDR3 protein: CASSPPSSDTQYF. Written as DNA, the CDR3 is TGTGCCAGCTCACCCCCGAGCTCAGATACGCAGTATTTT.

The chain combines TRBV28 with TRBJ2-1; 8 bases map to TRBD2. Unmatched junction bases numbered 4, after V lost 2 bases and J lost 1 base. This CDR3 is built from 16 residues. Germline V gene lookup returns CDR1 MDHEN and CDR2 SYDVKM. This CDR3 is CASSLIGTSSYNEQFF. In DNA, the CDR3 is TGTGCCAGCAGTTTAATCGGGACTAGTTCCTACAATGAGCAGTTCTTC. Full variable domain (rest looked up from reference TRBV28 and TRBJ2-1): DVKVTQSSRYLVKRTGEKVFLECVQDMDHENMFWYRQDPGLGLRLIYFSYDVKMKEKGDIPEGYSVSREKKERFSLILESASTNQTSMYLCASSLIGTSSYNEQFFGPGTRLTVL.

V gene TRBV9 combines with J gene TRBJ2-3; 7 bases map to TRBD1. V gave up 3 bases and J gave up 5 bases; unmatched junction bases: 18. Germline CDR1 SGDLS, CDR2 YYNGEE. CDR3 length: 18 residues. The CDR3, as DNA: TGTGCCAGCAGCGACGGGACAGACTACATCATAGGGCGAGATACGCAGTATTTT. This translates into CASSDGTDYIIGRDTQYF.

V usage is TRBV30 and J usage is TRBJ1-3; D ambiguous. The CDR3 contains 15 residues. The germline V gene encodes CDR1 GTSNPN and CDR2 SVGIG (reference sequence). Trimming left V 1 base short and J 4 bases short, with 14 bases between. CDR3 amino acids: CAWSDPTRGGNTIYF. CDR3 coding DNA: TGTGCCTGGAGTGACCCGACAAGAGGGGGAAACACCATATATTTT.

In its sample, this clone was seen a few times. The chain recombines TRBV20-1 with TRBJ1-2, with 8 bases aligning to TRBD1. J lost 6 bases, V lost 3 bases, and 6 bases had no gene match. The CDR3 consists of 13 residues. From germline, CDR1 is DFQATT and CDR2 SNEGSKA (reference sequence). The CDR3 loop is CSASLAGGDGYTF. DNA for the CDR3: TGCAGTGCTAGTCTTGCAGGGGGCGATGGCTACACCTTC.

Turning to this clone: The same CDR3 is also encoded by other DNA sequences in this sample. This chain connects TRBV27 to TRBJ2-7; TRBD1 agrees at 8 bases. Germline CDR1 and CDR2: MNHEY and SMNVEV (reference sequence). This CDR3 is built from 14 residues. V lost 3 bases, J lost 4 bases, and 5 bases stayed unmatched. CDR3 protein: CASSLGQGAYEQYF. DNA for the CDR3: TGTGCCAGCAGTTTGGGCCAGGGGGCTTACGAGCAGTACTTC.

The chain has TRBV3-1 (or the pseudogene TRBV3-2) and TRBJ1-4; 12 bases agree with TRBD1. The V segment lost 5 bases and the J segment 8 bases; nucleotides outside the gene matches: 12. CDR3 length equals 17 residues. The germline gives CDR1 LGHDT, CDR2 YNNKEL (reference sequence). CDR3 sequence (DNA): TGTGCCAGCAGCTTTCCCGGGACAGGGGGCTCCAGCGAAAAACTGTTTTTT. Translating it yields CASSFPGTGGSSEKLFF.

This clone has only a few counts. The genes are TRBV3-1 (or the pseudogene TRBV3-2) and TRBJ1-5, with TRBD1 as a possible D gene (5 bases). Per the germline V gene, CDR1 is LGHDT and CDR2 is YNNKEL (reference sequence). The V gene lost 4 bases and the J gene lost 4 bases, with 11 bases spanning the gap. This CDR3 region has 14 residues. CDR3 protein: CASSPQGINQPQHF. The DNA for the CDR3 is TGTGCCAGCAGCCCCCAGGGAATTAATCAGCCCCAGCATTTT.

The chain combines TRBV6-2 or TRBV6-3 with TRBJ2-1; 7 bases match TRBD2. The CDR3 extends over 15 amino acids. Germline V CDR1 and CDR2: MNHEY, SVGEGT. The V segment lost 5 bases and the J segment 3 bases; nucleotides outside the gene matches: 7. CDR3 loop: CASSRNSGNYNEQFF. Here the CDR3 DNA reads TGTGCCAGCAGTCGAAACAGCGGGAACTACAATGAGCAGTTCTTC.

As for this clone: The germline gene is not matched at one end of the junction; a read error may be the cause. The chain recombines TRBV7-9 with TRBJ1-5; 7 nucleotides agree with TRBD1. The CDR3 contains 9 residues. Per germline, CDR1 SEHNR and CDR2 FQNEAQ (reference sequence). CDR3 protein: CAIRDSQLF. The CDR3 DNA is TGTGCCATCCGGGACAGCCAGTTATTT.

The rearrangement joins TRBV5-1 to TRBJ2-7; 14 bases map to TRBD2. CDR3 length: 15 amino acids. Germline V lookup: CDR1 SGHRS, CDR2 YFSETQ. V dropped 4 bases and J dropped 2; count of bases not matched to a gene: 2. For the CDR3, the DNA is TGCGCCAGCAGCCCGACTAGCGGGAGGGCCTACGAGCAGTACTTC. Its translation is CASSPTSGRAYEQYF.

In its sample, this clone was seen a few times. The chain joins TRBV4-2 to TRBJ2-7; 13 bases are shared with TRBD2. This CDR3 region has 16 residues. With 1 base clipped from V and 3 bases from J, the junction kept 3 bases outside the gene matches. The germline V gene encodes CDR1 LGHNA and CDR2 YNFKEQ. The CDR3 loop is CASSQATSGGLYEQYF. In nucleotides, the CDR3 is TGTGCCAGCAGCCAAGCGACTAGCGGGGGGCTCTACGAGCAGTACTTC.

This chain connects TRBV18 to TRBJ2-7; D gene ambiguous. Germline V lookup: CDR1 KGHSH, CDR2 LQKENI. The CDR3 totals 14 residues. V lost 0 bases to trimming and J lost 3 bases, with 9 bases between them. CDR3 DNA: TGTGCCAGCTCACCACCGGTAGCAGTCTACGAGCAGTACTTC. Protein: CASSPPVAVYEQYF.

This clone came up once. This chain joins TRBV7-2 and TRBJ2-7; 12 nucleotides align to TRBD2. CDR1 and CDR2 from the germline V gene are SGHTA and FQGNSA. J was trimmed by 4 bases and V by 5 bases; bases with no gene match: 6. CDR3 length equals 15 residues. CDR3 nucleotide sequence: TGTGCCAGCAGCATCCTAGCGGGAGGGCAATACGAGCAGTACTTC. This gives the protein CASSILAGGQYEQYF.

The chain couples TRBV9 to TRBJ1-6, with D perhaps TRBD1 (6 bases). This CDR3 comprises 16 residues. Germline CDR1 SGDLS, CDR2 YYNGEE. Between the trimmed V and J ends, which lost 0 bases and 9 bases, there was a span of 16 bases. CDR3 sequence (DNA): TGTGCCAGCAGCGTAGGTTCGCAGGGGATAGGTTCACCCCTCCACTTT. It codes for CASSVGSQGIGSPLHF.

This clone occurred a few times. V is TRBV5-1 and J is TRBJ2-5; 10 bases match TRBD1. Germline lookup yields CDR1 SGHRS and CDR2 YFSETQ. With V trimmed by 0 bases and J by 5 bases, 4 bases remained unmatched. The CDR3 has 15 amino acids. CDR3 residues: CASSLGDRGGETQYF. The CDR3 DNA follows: TGCGCCAGCAGCTTGGGGGACAGGGGAGGGGAGACCCAGTACTTC.

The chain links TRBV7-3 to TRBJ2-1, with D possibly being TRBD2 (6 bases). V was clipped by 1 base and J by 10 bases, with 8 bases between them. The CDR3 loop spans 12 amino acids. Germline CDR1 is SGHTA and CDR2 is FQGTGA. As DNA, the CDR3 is TGTGCCAGCAGCTTAAATCGGGAGGAGCAGTTCTTC. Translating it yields CASSLNREEQFF. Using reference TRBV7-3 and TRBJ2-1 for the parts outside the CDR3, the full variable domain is GAGVSQTPSNKVTEKGKYVELRCDPISGHTALYWYRQSLGQGPEFLIYFQGTGAADDSGLPNDRFFAVRPEGSVSTLKIQRTERGDSAVYLCASSLNREEQFFGPGTRLTVL.

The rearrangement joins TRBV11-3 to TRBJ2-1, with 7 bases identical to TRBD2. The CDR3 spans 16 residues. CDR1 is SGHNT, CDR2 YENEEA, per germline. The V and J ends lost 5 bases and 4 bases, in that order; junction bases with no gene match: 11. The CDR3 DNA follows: TGTGCCAGCAGCGACCGGAGCGGGGCTAATTACAATGAGCAGTTCTTC. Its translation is CASSDRSGANYNEQFF.

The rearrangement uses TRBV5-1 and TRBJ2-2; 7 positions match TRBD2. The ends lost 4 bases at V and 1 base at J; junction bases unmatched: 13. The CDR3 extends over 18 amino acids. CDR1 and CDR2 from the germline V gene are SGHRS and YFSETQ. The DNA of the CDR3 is TGCGCCAGCAGCGTCCTACCGAGCGGGGCAAGGAACACCGGGGAGCTGTTTTTT. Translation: CASSVLPSGARNTGELFF.

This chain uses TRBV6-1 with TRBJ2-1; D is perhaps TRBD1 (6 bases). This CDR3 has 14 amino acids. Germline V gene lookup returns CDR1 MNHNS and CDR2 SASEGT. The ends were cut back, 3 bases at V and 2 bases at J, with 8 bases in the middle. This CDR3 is CASSDRGPYNEQFF. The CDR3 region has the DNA TGTGCCAGCAGTGACAGGGGCCCCTACAATGAGCAGTTCTTC.

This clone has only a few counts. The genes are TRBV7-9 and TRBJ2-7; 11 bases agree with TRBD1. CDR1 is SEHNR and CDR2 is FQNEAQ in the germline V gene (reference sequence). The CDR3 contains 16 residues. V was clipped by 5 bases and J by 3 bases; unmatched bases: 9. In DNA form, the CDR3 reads TGTGCCAGCAGCCCCAGCTTGGGACAGGGGGTCTACGAGCAGTACTTC. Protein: CASSPSLGQGVYEQYF.